The clone carrying this T cell receptor beta chain was seen many times. RNA transcripts gave rise to amplified TCR beta CDR3 regions. HTBI primers were used for first-round RT-PCR of the TCR CDR3. TCRdb fed the multiplex PCR reads into MiXCR, producing one record per CDR3 protein. The repertoire holds a few hundred thousand distinct CDR3 sequences, with approximately 18% as singletons. These data are taken from a study of T cells in Graves' hyperthyroidism and ophthalmopathy. Among ophthalmopathy patients, the Clinical Activity Score reached at least 3, the NOSPECS grade reached at least 4, and duration remained under 3 months. Germline-derived CDR1 and CDR2 are SQVTM and ANQGSEA. J gave up 3 bases and V 3 bases, and 13 bases lay outside the gene matches. There are 16 residues in the CDR3.

Specimen: blood. This sequence originates from a middle-aged woman with Graves' ophthalmopathy. The V call is TRBV29-1, the J call TRBJ2-5, with 7 bases lining up with TRBD1. This CDR3 is CSVDAGTVYGEETQYF. CDR3 DNA: TGCAGCGTTGACGCCGGGACAGTGTATGGCGAAGAGACCCAGTACTTC. The whole variable domain, filled in from reference TRBV29-1 and TRBJ2-5, reads SAVISQKPSRDICQRGTSLTIQCQVDSQVTMMFWYRQQPGQSLTLIATANQGSEATYESGFVIDKFPISRPNLTFSTLTVSNMSPEDSSIYLCSVDAGTVYGEETQYFGPGTRLLVL.